This TCR beta chain was recorded in a study of blood T cell repertoires in COVID-19. Across the study: Sites in the United States, Italy and Spain provided acute and convalescent COVID-19 samples. PBMCs, B-cell-depleted T cells, or T cells were the source of the cDNA or gDNA that made up the material.

Authors' data handling: Reference gene primer amplification gave estimated nucleated cell counts. Assay used: immunoSEQ multiplex PCR; TCRdb lists only in-frame clones, some missing. Clone size and the V and J calls come from that table; the DNA yielded D and trimming. The sample gives approximately 150,000 clones, approximately 89% of which show up once; about 11% is in the top ten. The germline V gene encodes CDR1 SQVTM and CDR2 ANQGSEA. There are 17 residues in the CDR3. V gave up 1 base and J gave up 0 bases, with 15 bases separating them. Sequencing input: peripheral blood. The rearrangement uses TRBV29-1 and TRBJ2-2; possibly TRBD2 for D (6 bases). The origin of this receptor is a man aged 55 to 69 with active or convalescent COVID-19. As DNA, the CDR3 is TGCAGCGTTGAAGGGGGACTGCCGTCCGCGAACACCGGGGAGCTGTTTTTT. Translated: CSVEGGLPSANTGELFF.